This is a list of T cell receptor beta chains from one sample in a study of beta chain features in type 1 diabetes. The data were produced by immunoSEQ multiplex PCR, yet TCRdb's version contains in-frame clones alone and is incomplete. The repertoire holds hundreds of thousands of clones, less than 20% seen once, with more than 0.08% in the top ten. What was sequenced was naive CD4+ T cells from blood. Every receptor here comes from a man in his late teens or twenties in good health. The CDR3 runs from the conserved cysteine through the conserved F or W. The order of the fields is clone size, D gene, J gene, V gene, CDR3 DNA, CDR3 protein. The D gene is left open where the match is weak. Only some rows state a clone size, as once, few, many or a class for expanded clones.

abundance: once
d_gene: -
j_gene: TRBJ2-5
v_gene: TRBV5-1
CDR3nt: TGCGCCAGCAGCTTCGGTGGGGCAGGGGAGACCCAGTACTTC
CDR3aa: CASSFGGAGETQYF

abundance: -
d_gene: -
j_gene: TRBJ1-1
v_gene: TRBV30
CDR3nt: TGTGCCTGGACCAAGACAGGAGGTAAAACTGAAGCTTTCTTT
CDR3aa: CAWTKTGGKTEAFF

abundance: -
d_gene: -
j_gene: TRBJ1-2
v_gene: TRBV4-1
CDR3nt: TGCGCCAGCAGCCAAGGTGTGACACCGAACTATGGCTACACCTTC
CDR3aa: CASSQGVTPNYGYTF

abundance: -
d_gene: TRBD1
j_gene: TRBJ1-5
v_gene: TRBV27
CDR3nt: TGTGCCAGCAGCCGGACAGGGGGCATCAATCAGCCCCAGCATTTT
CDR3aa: CASSRTGGINQPQHF

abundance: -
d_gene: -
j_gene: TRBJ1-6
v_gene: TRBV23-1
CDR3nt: TGCGCCATCCCGACCTCCTATTCGGGGGGGCGGACCTATAATTCACCCCTCCACTTT
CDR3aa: CAIPTSYSGGRTYNSPLHF

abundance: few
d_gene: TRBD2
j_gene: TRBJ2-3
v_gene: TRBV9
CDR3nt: TGTGCCAGCAGCCCGACTAGCGGGAGTCGTCCAGATACGCAGTATTTT
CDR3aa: CASSPTSGSRPDTQYF

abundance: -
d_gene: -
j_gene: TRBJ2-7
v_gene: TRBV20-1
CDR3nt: TGCAGCGTGTCAGTTACCTACGAGCAGTACTTC
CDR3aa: CSVSVTYEQYF

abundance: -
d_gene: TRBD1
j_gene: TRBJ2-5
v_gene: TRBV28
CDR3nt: TGTGCCAGCAGCACACGCCCGGGACAGGGGGGAGAGACCCAGTACTTC
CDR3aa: CASSTRPGQGGETQYF

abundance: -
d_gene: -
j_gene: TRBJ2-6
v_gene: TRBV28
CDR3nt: TGTGCCAGCAGTTTAGAAGGGTTGGGGGCCAACGTCCTGACTTTC
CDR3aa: CASSLEGLGANVLTF

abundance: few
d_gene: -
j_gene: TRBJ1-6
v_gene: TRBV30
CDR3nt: TGTGCCTGGGGGAGGGGTTCACCCCTCCACTTT
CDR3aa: CAWGRGSPLHF

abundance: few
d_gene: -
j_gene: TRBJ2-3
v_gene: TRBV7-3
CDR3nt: TGTGCCAGCAGCTTAACTGGCGCCTACAAGGATACGCAGTATTTT
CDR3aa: CASSLTGAYKDTQYF